The clone carrying this T cell receptor (beta chain) has more than one count but fewer than ten. The antigen is undetermined. The data are from a study of beta chain features in type 1 diabetes. Study at large: Summed over all samples, the examined sorted cells came to fewer than 120 million. Broader study findings: Among type 1 diabetes patients, VDJ junctions had fewer insertions and more deletions.

Naive, central memory, regulatory and stem cell-like memory cells within the CD4+ compartment were sorted using CD45RO/CCR7/CD25/CD127/CD95/CD27. Isolated RNA was reverse transcribed in full, so expressed TCRB transcripts were sequenced. The average read count of naive, central memory and regulatory T cell samples was 3 million to 4 million. Generated by immunoSEQ multiplex PCR, the TCRdb table keeps only in-frame clones and is missing some. Counted here are nearly 250,000 clones, 12% to 15% occurring once; the ten biggest clones make up 0.025% to 0.03%. This TCR derives from a woman between 35 and 50 years old in good health. The sequenced sample consisted of naive CD4+ T cells from blood.

Here the CDR3 reads CASSPRGTGDQETQYF. Here the CDR3 DNA reads TGTGCCAGCTCACCCCGAGGGACAGGGGACCAAGAGACCCAGTACTTC. V and J are TRBV18 and TRBJ2-5; 10 positions agree with TRBD1. V lost 3 bases to trimming and J lost 0 bases; unmatched junction nucleotides: 4. This CDR3 is 16 amino acids long. Germline-derived CDR1 and CDR2 are KGHSH and LQKENI.